The clone carrying this T cell receptor beta chain was picked up many times. Antigen: not known. These data originate in a study of spatial heterogeneity in lung cancer. Study information: In the raw reads, each unique TCR and UMI combination was present more than ten times on average.

TCR cDNA molecules were tagged individually, and each one carried a unique molecular identifier. TCRdb re-analysed the 5' RACE reads in MiXCR, keeping a single row per CDR3 protein. This sample yields some 6,000 distinct CDR3 sequences, of which less than 15% are seen a single time; about 10% belongs to the top ten. Time point specified: sample taken at primary tumor resection. Tumor, nontumor lung or frozen PBMC supplied whole RNA that was sequenced unsorted. Study-level findings and limits: The study found that expanded intratumoral alpha and beta TCR counts tracked tumor mutation counts.

This sequence originates from a male donor with early-stage non-small cell lung cancer. Sequenced here: lung tumor tissue, sampled at surgery.

The CDR3 DNA is TGTGCCAGCAGTGAAGAGGACAGGGGGCTAAACGAGCAGTACTTC. It translates to CASSEEDRGLNEQYF. The chain carries TRBV2 and TRBJ2-7, with 11 bases identical to TRBD1. The CDR3 covers 15 residues. From germline, CDR1 is SNHLY and CDR2 FYNNEI. V was pared by 1 base and J by 5 bases, with 4 bases of the junction left unmatched.